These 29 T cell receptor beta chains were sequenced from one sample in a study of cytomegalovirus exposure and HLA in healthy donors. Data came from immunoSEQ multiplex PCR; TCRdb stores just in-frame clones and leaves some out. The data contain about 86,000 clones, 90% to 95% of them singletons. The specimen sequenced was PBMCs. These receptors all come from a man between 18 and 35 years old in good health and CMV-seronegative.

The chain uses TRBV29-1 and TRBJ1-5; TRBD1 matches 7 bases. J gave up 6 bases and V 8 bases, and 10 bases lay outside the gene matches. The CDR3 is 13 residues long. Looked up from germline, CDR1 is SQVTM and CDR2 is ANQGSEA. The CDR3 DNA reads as TGCAGCATCCGACAGGGAGGAAGTCAGCCCCAGCATTTT. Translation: CSIRQGGSQPQHF.

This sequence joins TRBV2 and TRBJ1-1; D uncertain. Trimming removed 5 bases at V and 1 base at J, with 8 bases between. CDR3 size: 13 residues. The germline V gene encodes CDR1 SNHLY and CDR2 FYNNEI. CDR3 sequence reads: CASSPPGNTEAFF. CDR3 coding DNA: TGTGCCAGCAGTCCTCCGGGGAACACTGAAGCTTTCTTT.

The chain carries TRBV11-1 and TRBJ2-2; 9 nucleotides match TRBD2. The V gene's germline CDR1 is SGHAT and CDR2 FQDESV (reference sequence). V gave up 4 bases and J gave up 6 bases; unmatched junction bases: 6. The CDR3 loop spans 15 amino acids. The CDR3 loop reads CASSSLAGAAGELFF. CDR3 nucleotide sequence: TGTGCCAGCAGCTCCTTAGCGGGAGCTGCCGGGGAGCTGTTTTTT.

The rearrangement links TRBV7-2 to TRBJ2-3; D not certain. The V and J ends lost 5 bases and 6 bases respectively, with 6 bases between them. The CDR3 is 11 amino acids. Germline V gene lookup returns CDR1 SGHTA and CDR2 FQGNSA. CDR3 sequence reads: CASSLRDTQYF. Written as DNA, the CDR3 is TGTGCCAGCAGCCTCAGGGATACGCAGTATTTT.

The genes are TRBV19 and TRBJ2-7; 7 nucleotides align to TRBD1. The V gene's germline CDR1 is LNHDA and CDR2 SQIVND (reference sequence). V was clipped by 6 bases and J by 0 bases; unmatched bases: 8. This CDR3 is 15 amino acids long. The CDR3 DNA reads TGTGCCAGTAGGTCCCCTTGGACAGGCTCCTACGAGCAGTACTTC. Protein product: CASRSPWTGSYEQYF.

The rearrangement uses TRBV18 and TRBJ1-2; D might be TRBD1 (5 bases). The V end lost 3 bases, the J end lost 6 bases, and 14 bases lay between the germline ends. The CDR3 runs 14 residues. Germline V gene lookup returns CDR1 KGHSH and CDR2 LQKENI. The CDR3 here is CASSPSQGRDGYTF. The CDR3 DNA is TGTGCCAGCTCACCTTCTCAGGGTAGGGATGGCTACACCTTC.

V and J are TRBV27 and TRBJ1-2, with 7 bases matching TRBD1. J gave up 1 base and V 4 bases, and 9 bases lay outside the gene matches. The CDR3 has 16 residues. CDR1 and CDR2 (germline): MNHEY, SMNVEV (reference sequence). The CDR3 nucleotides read TGTGCCAGCAGTTGGCGGCGCAGGGGGTTTAACTATGGCTACACCTTC. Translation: CASSWRRRGFNYGYTF.

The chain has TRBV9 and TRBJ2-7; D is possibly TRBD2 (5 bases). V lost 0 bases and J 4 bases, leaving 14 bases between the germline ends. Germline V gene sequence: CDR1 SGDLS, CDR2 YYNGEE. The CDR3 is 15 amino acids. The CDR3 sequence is CASSVGVGDTYEQYF. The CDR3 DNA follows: TGTGCCAGCAGCGTAGGGGTGGGAGATACGTACGAGCAGTACTTC.

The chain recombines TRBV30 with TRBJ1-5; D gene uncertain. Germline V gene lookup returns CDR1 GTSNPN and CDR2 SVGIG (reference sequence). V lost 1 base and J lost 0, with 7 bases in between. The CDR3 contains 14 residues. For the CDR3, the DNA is TGTGCCTGGAGTGAAGGCGGTAGCAATCAGCCCCAGCATTTT. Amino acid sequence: CAWSEGGSNQPQHF.

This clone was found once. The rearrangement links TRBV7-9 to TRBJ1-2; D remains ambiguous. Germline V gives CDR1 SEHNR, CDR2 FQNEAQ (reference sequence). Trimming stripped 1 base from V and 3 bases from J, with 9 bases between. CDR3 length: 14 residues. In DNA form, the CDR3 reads TGTGCCAGCAGCTTAGAGGGTAGCGACTATGGCTACACCTTC. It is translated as CASSLEGSDYGYTF.

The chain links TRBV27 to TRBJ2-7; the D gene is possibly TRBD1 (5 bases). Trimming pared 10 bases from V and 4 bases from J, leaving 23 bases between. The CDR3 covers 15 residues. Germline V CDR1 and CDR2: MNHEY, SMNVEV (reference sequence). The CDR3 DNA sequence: TGTGCCAACCTTACAACAGGTCCCTGGGCATACGAGCAGTACTTC. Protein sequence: CANLTTGPWAYEQYF.

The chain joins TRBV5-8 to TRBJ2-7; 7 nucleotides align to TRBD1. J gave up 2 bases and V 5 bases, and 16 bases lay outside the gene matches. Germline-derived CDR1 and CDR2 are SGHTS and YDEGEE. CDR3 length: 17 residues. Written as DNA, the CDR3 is TGTGCCAGCAGATTCGAGACAGGGCAGAAACCCCCCTACGAGCAGTACTTC. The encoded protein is CASRFETGQKPPYEQYF.

Here the CDR3 reads CASSLGQPSEAFF. DNA for the CDR3: TGTGCCAGCAGCTTGGGACAACCGTCTGAAGCTTTCTTT. The V gene is TRBV5-6, the J gene TRBJ1-1; D remains unclear. Germline assignment: CDR1 SGHDT and CDR2 YYEEEE. Trimming shortened V by 0 bases and J by 6 bases, and 9 bases separated the two germline ends. The CDR3 covers 13 residues.

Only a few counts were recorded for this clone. The CDR3 DNA reads as TGTGCCAGCAGTCGGACGACAGGGGAGAGGAACACTGAAGCTTTCTTT. Its protein is CASSRTTGERNTEAFF. The gene calls are TRBV7-8 and TRBJ1-1, with 8 bases identical to TRBD1. The CDR3 is 16 amino acids. Germline CDR1 is SGHVS and CDR2 is FQNEAQ. The trim removed 6 bases at V and 1 base at J, leaving 10 bases unmatched.

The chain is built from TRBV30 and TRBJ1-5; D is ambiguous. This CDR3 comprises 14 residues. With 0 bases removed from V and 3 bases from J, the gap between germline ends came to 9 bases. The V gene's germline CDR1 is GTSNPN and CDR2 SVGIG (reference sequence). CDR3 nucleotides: TGTGCCTGGAGTGTAGGCGGGTCCAATCAGCCCCAGCATTTT. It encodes CAWSVGGSNQPQHF.

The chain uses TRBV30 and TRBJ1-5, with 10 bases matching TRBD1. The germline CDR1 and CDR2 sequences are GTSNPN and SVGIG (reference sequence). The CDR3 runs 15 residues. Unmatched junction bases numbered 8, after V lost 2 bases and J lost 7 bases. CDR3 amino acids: CAWSQDRGARQPQHF. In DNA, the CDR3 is TGTGCCTGGAGTCAGGACAGGGGGGCACGGCAGCCCCAGCATTTT.

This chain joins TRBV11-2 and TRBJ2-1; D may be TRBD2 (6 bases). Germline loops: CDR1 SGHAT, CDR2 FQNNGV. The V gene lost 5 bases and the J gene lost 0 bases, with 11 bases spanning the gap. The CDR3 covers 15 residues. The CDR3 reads CASSPGLSSYNEQFF. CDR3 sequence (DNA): TGTGCCAGCAGCCCAGGACTAAGCTCCTACAATGAGCAGTTCTTC.

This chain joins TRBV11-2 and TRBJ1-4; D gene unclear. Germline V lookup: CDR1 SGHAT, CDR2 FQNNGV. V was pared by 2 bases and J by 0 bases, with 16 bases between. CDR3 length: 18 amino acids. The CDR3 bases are TGTGCCAGCAGCTTAATTATAGCCCAGTCTGCAACTAATGAAAAACTGTTTTTT. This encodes CASSLIIAQSATNEKLFF.

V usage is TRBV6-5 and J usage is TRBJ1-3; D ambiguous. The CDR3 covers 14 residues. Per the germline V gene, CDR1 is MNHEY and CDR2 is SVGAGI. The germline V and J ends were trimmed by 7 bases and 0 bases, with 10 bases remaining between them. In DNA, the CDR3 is TGTGCCAGCACCCCACACAGCTCTGGAAACACCATATATTTT. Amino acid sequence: CASTPHSSGNTIYF.

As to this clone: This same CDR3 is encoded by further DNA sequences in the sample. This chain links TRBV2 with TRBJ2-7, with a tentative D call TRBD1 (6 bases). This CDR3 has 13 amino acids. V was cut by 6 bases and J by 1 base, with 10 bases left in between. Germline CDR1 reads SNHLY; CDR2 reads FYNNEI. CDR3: CASSNRVSYEQYF. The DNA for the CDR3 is TGTGCCAGCAGCAACAGGGTATCCTACGAGCAGTACTTC.

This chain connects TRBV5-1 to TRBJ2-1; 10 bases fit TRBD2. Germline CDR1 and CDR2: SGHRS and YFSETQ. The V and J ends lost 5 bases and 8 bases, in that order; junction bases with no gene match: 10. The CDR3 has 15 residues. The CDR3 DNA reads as TGCGCCAGCAGTACAAGCGGGAGGGCCGCGGATGAGCAGTTCTTC. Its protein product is CASSTSGRAADEQFF.

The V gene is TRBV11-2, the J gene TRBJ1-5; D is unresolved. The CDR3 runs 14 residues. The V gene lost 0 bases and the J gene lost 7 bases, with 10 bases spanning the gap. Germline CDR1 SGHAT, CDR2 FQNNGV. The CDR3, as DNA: TGTGCCAGCAGCTTAGAACCTACCCACCAGCCCCAGCATTTT. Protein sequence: CASSLEPTHQPQHF.

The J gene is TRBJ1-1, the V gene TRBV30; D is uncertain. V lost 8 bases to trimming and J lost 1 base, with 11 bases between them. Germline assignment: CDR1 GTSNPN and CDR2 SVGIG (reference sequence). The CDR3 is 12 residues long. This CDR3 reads CAEGRRNTEAFF. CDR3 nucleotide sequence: TGTGCCGAGGGCAGGAGGAACACTGAAGCTTTCTTT.

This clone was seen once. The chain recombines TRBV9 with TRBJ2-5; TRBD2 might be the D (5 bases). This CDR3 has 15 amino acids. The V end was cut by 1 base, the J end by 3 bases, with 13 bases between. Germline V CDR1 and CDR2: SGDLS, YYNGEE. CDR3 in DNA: TGTGCCAGCAGCGTAACTAGTGTGACCAAAGAGACCCAGTACTTC. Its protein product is CASSVTSVTKETQYF.

The CDR3 DNA reads TGTGCCTGGAGCGTGGGGCAGTCTGGCACTGAAGCTTTCTTT. Protein sequence: CAWSVGQSGTEAFF. The rearrangement joins TRBV30 to TRBJ1-1, with TRBD1 as a possible D gene (5 bases). V shed 3 bases and J shed 4 bases, with 15 bases lying between them. Germline CDR1 GTSNPN, CDR2 SVGIG (reference sequence). CDR3 length equals 14 residues.

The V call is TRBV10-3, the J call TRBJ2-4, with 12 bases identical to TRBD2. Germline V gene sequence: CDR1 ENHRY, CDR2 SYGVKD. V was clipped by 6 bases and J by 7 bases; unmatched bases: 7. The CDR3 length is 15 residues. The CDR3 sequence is CAISRLAGAGNIQYF. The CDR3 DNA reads TGTGCCATCAGCCGACTAGCGGGGGCAGGTAACATTCAGTACTTC.

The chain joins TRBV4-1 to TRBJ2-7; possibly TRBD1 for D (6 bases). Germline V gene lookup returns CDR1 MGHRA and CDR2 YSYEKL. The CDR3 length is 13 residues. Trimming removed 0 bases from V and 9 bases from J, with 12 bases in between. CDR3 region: CASSQEGLGGQYF. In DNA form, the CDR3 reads TGCGCCAGCAGCCAAGAAGGGTTAGGGGGGCAGTACTTC.

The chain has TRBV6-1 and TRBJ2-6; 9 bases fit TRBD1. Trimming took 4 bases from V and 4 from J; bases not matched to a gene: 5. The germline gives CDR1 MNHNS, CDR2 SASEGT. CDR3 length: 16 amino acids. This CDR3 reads CASSAGQGAGANVLTF. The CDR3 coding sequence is TGTGCCAGCAGTGCGGGACAGGGAGCAGGGGCCAACGTCCTGACTTTC.

Here the CDR3 DNA reads TGCGCCAGCAGCCAACTGGCTGGGGGCGCATATGGCTACACCTTC. Protein sequence: CASSQLAGGAYGYTF. The rearrangement uses TRBV4-1 and TRBJ1-2; D possibly corresponds to TRBD1 (6 bases). The CDR3 spans 15 residues. The germline V gene encodes CDR1 MGHRA and CDR2 YSYEKL. Trimming cost V 2 bases and J 5 bases, with 15 bases left between them.